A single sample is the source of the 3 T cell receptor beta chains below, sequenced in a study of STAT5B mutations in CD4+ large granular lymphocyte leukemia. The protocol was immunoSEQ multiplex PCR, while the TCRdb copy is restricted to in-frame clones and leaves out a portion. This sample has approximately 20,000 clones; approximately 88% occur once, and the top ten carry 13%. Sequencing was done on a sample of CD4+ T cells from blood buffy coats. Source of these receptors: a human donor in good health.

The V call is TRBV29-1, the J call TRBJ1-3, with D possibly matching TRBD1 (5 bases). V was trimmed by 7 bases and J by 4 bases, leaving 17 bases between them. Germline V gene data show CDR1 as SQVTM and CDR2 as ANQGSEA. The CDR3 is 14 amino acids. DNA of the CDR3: TGCAGCGCTACGACAGCCCAGATAGGAAACACCATATATTTT. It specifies CSATTAQIGNTIYF.

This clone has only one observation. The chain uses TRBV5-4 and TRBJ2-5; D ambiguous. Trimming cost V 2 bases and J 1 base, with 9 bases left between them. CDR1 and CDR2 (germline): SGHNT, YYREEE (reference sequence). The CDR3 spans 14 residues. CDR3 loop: CASSLVSVQETQYF. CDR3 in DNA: TGTGCCAGCAGCTTAGTATCGGTCCAAGAGACCCAGTACTTC.

CDR3 loop: CASTTNRYEQYF. The CDR3 DNA reads as TGTGCCAGCACGACTAACCGTTACGAGCAGTACTTC. V gene TRBV2 combines with J gene TRBJ2-7, with a weak D call TRBD2 (5 bases). The CDR3 has 12 amino acids. From germline, CDR1 is SNHLY and CDR2 FYNNEI. The germline V and J ends were trimmed by 7 bases and 4 bases, with 11 bases remaining between them.